This T cell receptor (beta chain) is drawn from a study of naive and memory T cell subsets (dated by TCRdb to about 2017). For the study in its entirety: In the figure summarizing the skin biopsy and whole blood samples, some 10 blood donors, 7 tuberculin skin test biopsies and 3 saline control biopsies were reported. Skin biopsies were taken from tuberculin skin test sites or from saline-injected control sites and were processed for RNA extraction as described before. PCR2 was typically performed as a SYBR Green qPCR that was stopped at a set threshold, although end-point PCR (around 6 cycles) could be used instead for low-input samples. General study outcomes and caveats: The RNA-based method was acknowledged as potentially sensitive to TCR transcript changes with T cell activation and differentiation. The larger number of TCRs at tuberculin skin test sites was interpreted as T cell infiltration of a delayed type IV hypersensitivity reaction. Skin biopsy collection and RNA processing details were not given in the paper but referenced to earlier studies. TCR sequences were reportedly recovered from both skin biopsy types, with far more TCRs at tuberculin skin test sites.

Only a few counts were recorded for this clonotype. There is no known antigen for this receptor. The sample holds no much larger clone one base away, and base qualities are not on file. In the paper's terms, the treatment or condition label means: skin biopsy from PPD injection site in Mantoux-positive individual. The study described a robust, sensitive protocol for amplifying, sequencing and analyzing TCRs, using 3' ligation of a UMI-containing oligonucleotide to TCR cDNA. Tuberculin skin test biopsies came from sites injected with PPD in individuals with a positive Mantoux test. Total RNA was treated with RQ1 DNase, without cell sorting, prior to reverse transcription, with an input of about 1 to 1,100 ng being targeted. Libraries were prepared from skin biopsies and whole blood so that pipeline robustness could be tested in samples in which T cells form a minority population. V is pared back by 5 bases and J by 5 bases, with 15 bases lying between the germline termini. CDR1 and CDR2, looked up from the germline V gene, are MDHEN and SYDVKM. The CDR3, from cysteine to phenylalanine, totals 14 residues. CDR3 DNA only is kept here, 42 bases in frame from base 1.

Libraries were built with UMI-ligation and nested PCR. Four rounds of PCR, run with the SP2 primer together with nested alpha and beta constant region primers, were used to amplify the ligated cDNA. For the blood and skin samples, reverse transcription of TCR RNA was done with SuperScript IV along with alpha and beta constant region primers. Using T4 RNA ligase 1, an oligonucleotide carrying both the Illumina SP2 primer and a UMI was ligated onto the 3' end of the cDNA. To prevent hairpin formation, the 12-nucleotide UMI was made up of two random hexamers with an eight-base spacer between them. From the second PCR onward, TCR alpha and beta chain libraries were processed separately and dual indexed for multiplexing. After pooling, the indexed libraries were analyzed by capillary electrophoresis and sequenced on either an Illumina MiSeq or NextSeq. To boost base diversity and improve cluster recognition, PhiX DNA at about 5-7.5% was spiked into the libraries. On the study's bioinformatics: Demultiplexor pulled UMIs out of read 2, joined the UMIs with the TCR sequence from read 1, and separated reads according to sample indices. Decombinator identified V and J genes and V-J junctions, assigning each TCR a five-part identifier including V and J deletions. Collapsinator used UMIs to correct sequencing errors and PCR amplification heterogeneity, producing a UMI-based abundance for each TCR. Identifiers were converted to nucleotide sequence by CDR3Translator and translated to amino acids, and CDR3 regions were extracted on the basis of terminal motifs. Error-corrected counts of alpha and beta TCRs from blood and skin were compared after being normalized to the amount of input RNA. TCRdb trimmed public reads at Q25 via fastp, called clones via MiXCR and kept in-frame beta chains. Each CDR3 protein appears once, grouped with its most common genes and DNA. Clone size and V and J calls follow TCRdb, not the original study. This sample holds 20,000 to 25,000 distinct CDR3 sequences; roughly 5.5% were observed only once. About 6.2% of the sample goes to the ten largest clones.

This sequence uses TRBV28 and TRBJ1-1, with the D gene too uncertain to name. This TCR derives from an adult in good health. The sample in question was skin, obtained from a tuberculin skin test site. The DNA sequence is as follows: TGTGCCAGCAGTGTGGGTCCCCCGGCGACTGAAGCTTTCTTT. It is translated as CASSVGPPATEAFF. The full variable domain, with segments outside the CDR3 supplied by the reference TRBV28 and TRBJ1-1 proteins, appears as DVKVTQSSRYLVKRTGEKVFLECVQDMDHENMFWYRQDPGLGLRLIYFSYDVKMKEKGDIPEGYSVSREKKERFSLILESASTNQTSMYLCASSVGPPATEAFFGQGTRLTVV.